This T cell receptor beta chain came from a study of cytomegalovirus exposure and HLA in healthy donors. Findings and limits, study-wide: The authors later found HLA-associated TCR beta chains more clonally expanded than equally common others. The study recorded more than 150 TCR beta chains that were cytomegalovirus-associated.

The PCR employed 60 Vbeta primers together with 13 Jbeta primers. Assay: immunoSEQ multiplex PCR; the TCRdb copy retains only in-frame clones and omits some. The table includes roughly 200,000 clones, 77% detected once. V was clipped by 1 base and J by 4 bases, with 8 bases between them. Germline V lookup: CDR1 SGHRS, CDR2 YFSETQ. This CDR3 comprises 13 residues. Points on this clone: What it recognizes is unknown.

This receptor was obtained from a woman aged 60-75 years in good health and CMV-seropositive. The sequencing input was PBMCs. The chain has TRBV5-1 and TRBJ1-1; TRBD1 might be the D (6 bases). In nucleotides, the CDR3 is TGCGCCAGCAGCTTGACAGGGCCCACTGAAGCTTTCTTT. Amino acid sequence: CASSLTGPTEAFF.